A single sample gave rise to the 25 T cell receptor beta chains below, sequenced in a study of shared clonotypes between healthy human individuals (dated by TCRdb to about 2020). Libraries were built with the immunoSEQ multiplex PCR assay. Entries here come from immuneACCESS through TCRdb and include only in-frame sequences with V and J called. Some clones fail to appear in such tables; in the studies checked, an unresolved V gene covers under half of the shortfall, and the cause of the remainder is unknown. Here the sample has roughly 2.2 million clones; around 93% occur a single time. Jointly, the top ten make up approximately 0.41% of the sample. The specimen sequenced was naive CD4+ T cells from PBMCs. Interpreted using the paper, the cell subset or site label stands for: CD45RA+ positively selected. The receptors stem from a man aged 18 to 30 in good health. Some clones in this sample may be carry-over from other donors' samples.

This chain links TRBV5-1 with TRBJ2-2; the match to TRBD2 covers 13 bases. V trimming: 3 bases; J trimming: 6 bases; junction bases outside the gene matches: 11. The CDR3 is 18 amino acids. Germline CDR1 SGHRS, CDR2 YFSETQ. The CDR3 nucleotides are TGCGCCAGCAGCTCGGGACTAGCGGGGACAAGGATCCCCGGGGAGCTGTTTTTT. This sequence encodes CASSSGLAGTRIPGELFF.

This chain links TRBV27 with TRBJ2-7; D is perhaps TRBD1 or TRBD2 (5 bases each). Germline CDR1 reads MNHEY; CDR2 reads SMNVEV (reference sequence). The CDR3 sequence is 14 residues long. The V and J ends lost 8 bases and 5 bases respectively, with 19 bases between them. CDR3 sequence reads: CASRRQSGFDEQYF. The DNA for the CDR3 is TGTGCCAGCCGGAGACAGAGCGGATTCGACGAGCAGTACTTC.

The chain links TRBV7-2 to TRBJ2-5; TRBD1 aligns across 7 bases. Unmatched junction bases numbered 8, after V lost 6 bases and J lost 1 base. Per the germline V gene, CDR1 is SGHTA and CDR2 is FQGNSA. This CDR3 has 15 amino acids. CDR3 protein: CASRDRQGSQETQYF. CDR3 DNA sequence: TGTGCCAGCAGGGATCGACAGGGCTCCCAAGAGACCCAGTACTTC.

V is TRBV7-2 and J is TRBJ1-1; no clear D gene. Looked up from germline, CDR1 is SGHTA and CDR2 is FQGNSA. The CDR3 has 14 amino acids. The V and J ends lost 3 bases and 0 bases respectively, with 8 bases between them. The CDR3 DNA reads TGTGCCAGCAGCTTTTGGAGGATGAACACTGAAGCTTTCTTT. This encodes CASSFWRMNTEAFF.

This chain uses TRBV11-2 with TRBJ2-2; TRBD2 matches at 10 bases. V lost 5 bases, J lost 8 bases, and 8 bases stayed unmatched. The CDR3 loop spans 15 amino acids. Germline values: CDR1 SGHAT, CDR2 FQNNGV. CDR3 in DNA: TGTGCCAGCAGCCCCCCGGGACTAGCGCAAGGGGAGCTGTTTTTT. Translating it yields CASSPPGLAQGELFF.

The chain uses TRBV5-1 and TRBJ2-5; D remains unclear. Germline assignment: CDR1 SGHRS and CDR2 YFSETQ. The CDR3 sequence is 14 residues long. The ends were cut back, 2 bases at V and 5 bases at J, with 13 bases in the middle. The CDR3 sequence: CASSLNEYTETQYF. CDR3 bases: TGCGCCAGCAGCTTAAACGAGTATACGGAGACCCAGTACTTC.

The V and J genes are TRBV10-3 and TRBJ2-5; D uncertain. V was cut by 0 bases and J by 3 bases, with 8 bases left in between. The CDR3 has 14 amino acids. Germline V CDR1 and CDR2: ENHRY, SYGVKD. CDR3 DNA: TGTGCCATCAGTGAGTCGTTCGAGGAAGAGACCCAGTACTTC. Its protein is CAISESFEEETQYF.

V usage is TRBV29-1 and J usage is TRBJ2-5; no firm D call. Trimming stripped 6 bases from V and 5 bases from J, with 16 bases between. This CDR3 is built from 13 residues. The germline V gene has CDR1 SQVTM and CDR2 ANQGSEA. DNA for the CDR3: TGCAGCGTCCAGGCCTATTTAGGGGAGACCCAGTACTTC. Its protein product is CSVQAYLGETQYF.

The CDR3 bases are TGTGCCAGCAGTTTAATCGACAGGGTGAACACTGAAGCTTTCTTT. This sequence encodes CASSLIDRVNTEAFF. The V gene is TRBV27, the J gene TRBJ1-1; 7 bases agree with TRBD1. The ends lost 2 bases at V and 0 bases at J; junction bases unmatched: 3. Germline lookup yields CDR1 MNHEY and CDR2 SMNVEV (reference sequence). This CDR3 has 15 amino acids.

This rearrangement joins TRBV5-1 to TRBJ1-1, with 7 bases fitting TRBD1. CDR1 and CDR2 (germline): SGHRS, YFSETQ. There are 16 residues in the CDR3. The junction had 9 bases not matched to a gene; V was cut back by 4 bases and J by 0 bases. The CDR3 sequence is CASSTGGTAMNTEAFF. CDR3 nucleotides: TGCGCCAGCAGCACGGGGGGGACAGCCATGAACACTGAAGCTTTCTTT.

Concerning this clone: Other DNA sequences in this specimen translate into the identical CDR3. The rearrangement uses TRBV6-5 and TRBJ1-2; the D gene is possibly TRBD1 (6 bases). The CDR3 runs 14 residues. V was cut by 0 bases and J by 4 bases, with 9 bases left in between. CDR1 and CDR2 (germline): MNHEY, SVGAGI. CDR3 nucleotide sequence: TGTGCCAGCAGTTACTCTACAGGGACCTATGGCTACACCTTC. This translates into CASSYSTGTYGYTF.

This chain links TRBV9 with TRBJ2-1, with 9 bases aligning to TRBD2. CDR3 length equals 15 residues. In germline, CDR1 is SGDLS, CDR2 YYNGEE. The trim removed 3 bases at V and 7 bases at J, leaving 8 bases unmatched. CDR3: CASSGTSVTGNEQFF. In DNA form, the CDR3 reads TGTGCCAGCAGCGGGACTAGCGTTACGGGGAATGAGCAGTTCTTC.

The chain joins TRBV7-2 to TRBJ2-1; TRBD2 aligns across 9 bases. The CDR3 totals 15 residues. The germline CDR1 and CDR2 sequences are SGHTA and FQGNSA. The trim removed 5 bases at V and 4 bases at J, leaving 6 bases unmatched. DNA for the CDR3: TGTGCCAGCAGCCCTGGGACTAGCATATACAATGAGCAGTTCTTC. Amino acid sequence: CASSPGTSIYNEQFF.

The rearrangement uses TRBV5-1 and TRBJ1-4, with 9 bases that match TRBD1. V lost 4 bases, J lost 7 bases, and 8 bases stayed unmatched. The CDR3 has 15 amino acids. The V gene's germline CDR1 is SGHRS and CDR2 YFSETQ. The CDR3, as DNA: TGCGCCAGCAGCGGAACCGGGACAGGGAGTGAAAAACTGTTTTTT. This encodes CASSGTGTGSEKLFF.

This chain links TRBV5-4 with TRBJ2-5; 10 positions agree with TRBD2. The germline V gene encodes CDR1 SGHNT and CDR2 YYREEE (reference sequence). V lost 4 bases, J lost 4 bases, and 4 bases stayed unmatched. The CDR3 is 14 amino acids. DNA for the CDR3: TGTGCCAGCAGCCGGACTAGCGGTGGAGAGACCCAGTACTTC. It translates to CASSRTSGGETQYF.

Details on this clone: At the DNA level, this CDR3 is encoded by other sequences in the same sample as well. The chain is built from TRBV6-5 and TRBJ1-5, with D uncertain. Trimming took off 2 bases at V and 1 base at J, with 9 bases between the two ends. The CDR3 length is 15 residues. Germline lookup yields CDR1 MNHEY and CDR2 SVGAGI. The CDR3 spells CASSYSGNSNQPQHF. The CDR3 region has the DNA TGTGCCAGCAGTTACAGCGGGAACAGCAATCAGCCCCAGCATTTT.

V is TRBV2 and J is TRBJ2-7, with D possibly matching TRBD1 (6 bases). Germline CDR1 and CDR2: SNHLY and FYNNEI. The CDR3 has 13 amino acids. The V gene lost 4 bases and the J gene lost 4 bases, with 11 bases spanning the gap. CDR3 nucleotides: TGTGCCAGCAGTGTGGGGACACAATACGAGCAGTACTTC. Protein product: CASSVGTQYEQYF.

Details on this clone: The sample has other DNA sequences that encode this CDR3 too. This sequence joins TRBV2 and TRBJ2-3, with D unclear. This CDR3 contains 12 residues. The germline gives CDR1 SNHLY, CDR2 FYNNEI. V was shortened by 6 bases and J by 2 bases, with 6 bases between the two germline ends. The CDR3 region is CASRPDTDTQYF. The CDR3, as DNA: TGTGCCAGCAGACCCGACACAGATACGCAGTATTTT.

This clone appeared once. The rearrangement joins TRBV5-1 to TRBJ1-1, with TRBD1 matching over 8 bases. Trimming took 3 bases from V and 0 from J; bases not matched to a gene: 10. Germline CDR1 is SGHRS and CDR2 is YFSETQ. The CDR3 totals 17 residues. The CDR3 is CASSSGTGYSMNTEAFF. In DNA form, the CDR3 reads TGCGCCAGCAGCTCGGGGACAGGTTATAGCATGAACACTGAAGCTTTCTTT.

This clone was found once. The chain joins TRBV20-1 to TRBJ2-7; the D is unclear. Per germline, CDR1 DFQATT and CDR2 SNEGSKA (reference sequence). The CDR3 loop spans 11 amino acids. The V and J ends lost 3 bases and 4 bases respectively, with 7 bases between them. As DNA, the CDR3 is TGCAGTGCTAGTACTTGGTACGAGCAGTACTTC. It codes for CSASTWYEQYF.

V is TRBV4-2 and J is TRBJ2-2, with 11 bases that match TRBD2. Germline CDR1 LGHNA, CDR2 YNFKEQ. With V trimmed by 4 bases and J by 3 bases, 4 bases remained unmatched. The CDR3 runs to 16 residues. CDR3 DNA sequence: TGTGCCAGCAGCCCCCTGACTAGCGGGGACACCGGGGAGCTGTTTTTT. The encoded protein is CASSPLTSGDTGELFF.

The count of this clone is one. The chain has TRBV11-2 and TRBJ2-7; the D call may be TRBD1 or TRBD2 (6 bases each). V was pared by 5 bases and J by 2 bases, with 13 bases between. Germline lookup yields CDR1 SGHAT and CDR2 FQNNGV. This CDR3 is 14 amino acids long. The DNA of the CDR3 is TGTGCCAGCAGCCAAGGGGGGACAACCTACGAGCAGTACTTC. Protein sequence: CASSQGGTTYEQYF.

V usage is TRBV7-9 and J usage is TRBJ1-1; D is possibly TRBD1 (6 bases). The V gene lost 2 bases and the J gene lost 0 bases, with 10 bases spanning the gap. Germline CDR1 SEHNR, CDR2 FQNEAQ (reference sequence). The CDR3 is made up of 15 amino acids. In DNA, the CDR3 is TGTGCCAGCAGCTTAATGGGGGGCATGAACACTGAAGCTTTCTTT. Protein sequence: CASSLMGGMNTEAFF.

V gene TRBV5-6 combines with J gene TRBJ1-5; D uncertain. This CDR3 contains 16 residues. The ends were cut back, 1 base at V and 3 bases at J, with 14 bases in the middle. The germline gives CDR1 SGHDT, CDR2 YYEEEE. Here the CDR3 reads CASSLSGRRTNQPQHF. CDR3 sequence (DNA): TGTGCCAGCAGCTTGTCAGGCCGTAGGACCAATCAGCCCCAGCATTTT.

The genes are TRBV6-5 and TRBJ1-1; 8 bases match TRBD1. V gave up 4 bases and J gave up 10 bases; unmatched junction bases: 5. This CDR3 comprises 12 residues. CDR1 is MNHEY, CDR2 SVGAGI, per germline. CDR3 in DNA: TGTGCCAGCAGTTCCCCTGGACAGGGAGCTTTCTTT. Translation gives CASSSPGQGAFF.